Given below is one TCR beta chain in context. Its antigen is not identified. The data are from a study of cytomegalovirus exposure and HLA in healthy donors. Per the germline V gene, CDR1 is MGHRA and CDR2 is YSYEKL. Trimming removed 0 bases from V and 5 bases from J, with 13 bases in between. The CDR3 is 15 residues long. Study findings and constraints: TRBV6-2, TRBV6-3 and some other V segments were unresolvable in 87-base-pair reads.

PCR involved 60 Vbeta and 13 Jbeta primers. TCRdb's copy holds only in-frame clones and misses some; the assay was immunoSEQ multiplex PCR. The table lists under 200,000 clones, 78% of them singletons. The sample was PBMCs. The sequence was collected from a woman between 25 and 40 years old in good health and CMV-seropositive. The rearrangement links TRBV4-1 to TRBJ1-2; possible D gene TRBD1, 5 bases. The CDR3 sequence is CASSQEVTVPYGYTF. As DNA, the CDR3 is TGCGCCAGCAGCCAAGAGGTGACAGTACCATATGGCTACACCTTC.